The 16 T cell receptor beta chains below were found in one sample sequenced in a study of cytomegalovirus exposure and HLA in healthy donors (dated by TCRdb to 2016 to 2017). Libraries came from the immunoSEQ multiplex PCR assay. For the multiplex PCR, a mixture combining 60 forward primers for TCR Vbeta segments and 13 reverse primers for TCR Jbeta segments was used. The clones in this table, taken by TCRdb from immuneACCESS, are in-frame only. Not every clone is retained; where verified, under half of the shortfall comes from an unresolved V gene, and the cause of the rest is unknown. A total of 150,000 to 200,000 clones appear in this sample, just under 80% of them only once. The ten biggest clones cover 7% of the sample. The sample comprised PBMCs. The receptors were gathered from a woman in her forties in good health and CMV-seropositive.

This clone has ten or more counts. The J gene is TRBJ2-7, the V gene TRBV19; 10 bases fit TRBD1. Trimming at V came to 5 bases and at J to 3 bases, leaving 7 bases not matched to a gene. The CDR3 is made up of 15 amino acids. CDR1 LNHDA and CDR2 SQIVND come from the germline V gene (reference sequence). In DNA form, the CDR3 reads TGTGCCAGTAGTGCGCCGGGACAGGGGTTCTACGAGCAGTACTTC. This translates into CASSAPGQGFYEQYF.

This rearrangement joins TRBV2 to TRBJ1-4, with 9 bases identical to TRBD1. Per germline, CDR1 SNHLY and CDR2 FYNNEI. The CDR3 spans 13 residues. V trimming: 7 bases; J trimming: 6 bases; junction bases outside the gene matches: 3. The CDR3 here is CASTWDRDEKLFF. Here the CDR3 DNA reads TGTGCCAGCACCTGGGACAGGGATGAAAAACTGTTTTTT.

The chain uses TRBV2 and TRBJ1-1; TRBD1 aligns across 8 bases. The CDR3 length is 15 residues. CDR1 is SNHLY and CDR2 is FYNNEI in the germline V gene. Trimming took 7 bases from V and 6 from J; bases not matched to a gene: 13. The CDR3 loop is CASTKGDRFLPEAFF. The CDR3 coding sequence is TGTGCCAGCACGAAAGGGGACAGGTTTTTGCCTGAAGCTTTCTTT.

The chain joins TRBV2 to TRBJ1-1; tentative D call: TRBD1 (5 bases). The V and J ends lost 6 bases and 0 bases respectively, with 11 bases between them. The CDR3 spans 14 residues. CDR1 and CDR2 (germline): SNHLY, FYNNEI. CDR3 loop: CASRTQGMNTEAFF. The CDR3 DNA reads TGTGCCAGCAGGACTCAGGGAATGAACACTGAAGCTTTCTTT.

The chain carries TRBV7-3 and TRBJ2-3; the match to TRBD1 covers 9 bases. V trimming: 5 bases; J trimming: 8 bases; junction bases outside the gene matches: 8. The V gene's germline CDR1 is SGHTA and CDR2 FQGTGA. The CDR3 totals 14 residues. CDR3 coding DNA: TGTGCCAGCAGCCGGGACAGGGCCGGGGGTACGCAGTATTTT. Protein product: CASSRDRAGGTQYF.

The chain recombines TRBV10-3 with TRBJ1-2; 7 positions agree with TRBD1. The CDR3 runs to 15 residues. Trimming took 5 bases from V and 4 from J; bases not matched to a gene: 10. CDR1 is ENHRY and CDR2 is SYGVKD in the germline V gene. The CDR3 DNA is TGTGCCATCAGTCTCCAGGGGGAGTCCCCCTATGGCTACACCTTC. Encoded protein: CAISLQGESPYGYTF.

The DNA of the CDR3 is TGTGCCAGCAGTGATGGGGGGATTGGAGCTTTCTTT. This sequence encodes CASSDGGIGAFF. The chain couples TRBV2 to TRBJ1-1, with a tentative D call TRBD1 (5 bases). The CDR3 runs 12 residues. Germline values: CDR1 SNHLY, CDR2 FYNNEI. V gave up 3 bases and J gave up 10 bases, with 12 bases separating them.

The V call is TRBV2, the J call TRBJ2-6; a weak D match, TRBD2 (5 bases). The germline V gene encodes CDR1 SNHLY and CDR2 FYNNEI. V was clipped by 1 base and J by 1 base, with 5 bases between them. The CDR3 runs 15 residues. The CDR3 sequence: CASSEGRSGANVLTF. As DNA, the CDR3 is TGTGCCAGCAGTGAAGGGAGGTCTGGGGCCAACGTCCTGACTTTC.

The chain combines TRBV5-4 with TRBJ1-6; a weak D match, TRBD1 (6 bases). V gave up 0 bases and J gave up 4 bases, with 14 bases separating them. Germline CDR1 reads SGHNT; CDR2 reads YYREEE (reference sequence). The CDR3 runs 17 residues. DNA of the CDR3: TGTGCCAGCAGCTTGGGTAGTTCGCAGGGGTATAATTCACCCCTCCACTTT. It encodes CASSLGSSQGYNSPLHF.

The CDR3 region has the DNA TGTGCCAGCAGTTACCTCGAACAGGGCGAAGCTTTCTTT. It codes for CASSYLEQGEAFF. The rearrangement links TRBV6-5 to TRBJ1-1; a possible D gene is TRBD1 (6 bases). The germline V gene has CDR1 MNHEY and CDR2 SVGAGI. V lost 2 bases and J 8 bases, leaving 12 bases between the germline ends. CDR3 length equals 13 residues.

The sample holds a few counts of this clone. The genes are TRBV13 and TRBJ2-3, with TRBD2 identical over 12 bases. Germline-derived CDR1 and CDR2 are PRHDT and FYEKMQ (reference sequence). V lost 2 bases, J lost 4 bases, and 16 bases stayed unmatched. The CDR3 extends over 20 amino acids. The CDR3 DNA reads TGTGCCAGCAGCTTAACTCCGGGACTAGCGGGTAACCAGGGCCCAGATACGCAGTATTTT. Amino acids: CASSLTPGLAGNQGPDTQYF.

On this clone itself: The junction does not match germline at one end; this may be a read error. This chain joins TRBV30 and TRBJ1-1; D gene ambiguous. CDR1 is GTSNPN, CDR2 SVGIG, per germline (reference sequence). CDR3 size: 13 residues. CDR3 nucleotide sequence: TGTGTCTGGAGTACCGGGGTGGACACTGAAGCTTTCTTT. Its protein product is CVWSTGVDTEAFF.

The rearrangement joins TRBV5-4 to TRBJ2-7; D perhaps matches TRBD2 (6 bases). Germline-derived CDR1 and CDR2 are SGHNT and YYREEE (reference sequence). Trimming shortened V by 0 bases and J by 6 bases, and 25 bases separated the two germline ends. This CDR3 spans 18 amino acids. The CDR3 DNA is TGTGCCAGCAGCTTGGATGGGCAATGGCGGAGGGCCAAGGTCGAGCAGTACTTC. Protein product: CASSLDGQWRRAKVEQYF.

The CDR3 DNA reads TGCAGCGTAAAACGCGGCGGAGACTATGGCTACACCTTC. Translating it yields CSVKRGGDYGYTF. V usage is TRBV29-1 and J usage is TRBJ1-2; D is unclear. The germline V and J ends were trimmed by 6 bases and 3 bases, with 14 bases remaining between them. CDR3 length: 13 amino acids. In germline, CDR1 is SQVTM, CDR2 ANQGSEA. The full variable domain, with the rest looked up from reference TRBV29-1 and TRBJ1-2, is SAVISQKPSRDICQRGTSLTIQCQVDSQVTMMFWYRQQPGQSLTLIATANQGSEATYESGFVIDKFPISRPNLTFSTLTVSNMSPEDSSIYLCSVKRGGDYGYTFGSGTRLTVV.

About this clone: Germline is not matched at one junction end, which may reflect a read error. The chain carries TRBV7-9 and TRBJ1-2; D is unclear. CDR3 size: 15 residues. Germline CDR1 SEHNR, CDR2 FQNEAQ (reference sequence). The CDR3 protein is CSSNSGRKPNYGYTF. DNA of the CDR3: TGTTCCAGCAACTCAGGTCGGAAGCCTAACTATGGCTACACCTTC.

Regarding this clone: Other DNA sequences in the sample encode the same CDR3. V is TRBV5-4 and J is TRBJ2-7, with D tentatively TRBD2 (5 bases). With 4 bases removed from V and 2 bases from J, the gap between germline ends came to 16 bases. Germline CDR1 SGHNT, CDR2 YYREEE (reference sequence). The CDR3 has 15 residues. The CDR3 loop is CASSPDLTNTYEQYF. In DNA, the CDR3 is TGTGCCAGCAGCCCAGACTTGACTAACACCTACGAGCAGTACTTC.